This T cell receptor beta chain was retrieved from a study of molecular identifiers for immune sequencing clone quantification. TCRdb reprocessed the PCR reads with MiXCR, giving one entry per CDR3 protein. Of 460,000 or so distinct CDR3 sequences in the sample, about 21% are singletons; the top ten hold roughly 0.81%. Study-wide findings and caveats: Effector cells kept over 98% of their molecules in clones above 20 RNA copies, while naive cells kept under 1% there. Spiked Jurkat TCR RNA from one cell was reportedly detectable among around 1 million naive cells.

This clonotype came up a few times. Its cognate antigen is unknown. Trimming left V 1 base short and J 6 bases short, with 8 bases between. The CDR3 runs 13 residues. CDR1 is LNHDA, CDR2 SQIVND, per germline (reference sequence). This TCR was recovered from a human donor in good health. Some libraries in this study had Jurkat cell RNA spiked in. The chain couples TRBV19 to TRBJ2-3; the D is unclear. The sequenced material came from naive CD8+ T cells from blood, with Jurkat cell RNA spiked in. The subset here: FACS-sorted CD8+CD4-CCR7+CD45RA+ naive T cells. CDR3 region: CASSIVGYDTQYF. The CDR3, as DNA: TGTGCCAGTAGTATAGTCGGGTATGATACGCAGTATTTT.